This TCR beta chain was captured by sequencing in a study of tumor-infiltrating lymphocytes in oesophageal squamous cell carcinoma. Per the germline V gene, CDR1 is SGHTA and CDR2 is FQGTGA. The CDR3 extends over 13 amino acids. TCRdb used MiXCR to reprocess the PCR reads, holding one entry per CDR3 protein. Among roughly 20,000 distinct CDR3 sequences listed, under 50% were seen once. Source material: blood. V usage is TRBV7-3 and J usage is TRBJ2-4, with D possibly matching TRBD2 (7 bases). With the DNA end fitting TRBJ2-5 better, the J assignment may be wrong. This sequence originates from a male donor with esophageal squamous cell carcinoma. This CDR3 is CASSPGGPETQYF. In nucleotides, the CDR3 is TGTGCCAGCAGCCCGGGGGGCCCGGAGACCCAGTACTTC.